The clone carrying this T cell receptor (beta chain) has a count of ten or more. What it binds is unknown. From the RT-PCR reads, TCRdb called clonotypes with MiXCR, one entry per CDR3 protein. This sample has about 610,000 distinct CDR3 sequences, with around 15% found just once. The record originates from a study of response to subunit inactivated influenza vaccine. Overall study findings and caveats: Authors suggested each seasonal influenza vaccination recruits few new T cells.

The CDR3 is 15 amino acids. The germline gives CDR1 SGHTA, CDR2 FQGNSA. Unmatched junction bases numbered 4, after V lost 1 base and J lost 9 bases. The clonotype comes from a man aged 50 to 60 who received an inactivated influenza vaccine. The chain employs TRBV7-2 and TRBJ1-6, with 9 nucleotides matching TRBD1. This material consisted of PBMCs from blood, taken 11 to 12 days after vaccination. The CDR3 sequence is CASSLVGTGISPLHF. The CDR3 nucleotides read TGTGCCAGCAGCTTAGTCGGGACAGGGATTTCACCCCTCCACTTT.